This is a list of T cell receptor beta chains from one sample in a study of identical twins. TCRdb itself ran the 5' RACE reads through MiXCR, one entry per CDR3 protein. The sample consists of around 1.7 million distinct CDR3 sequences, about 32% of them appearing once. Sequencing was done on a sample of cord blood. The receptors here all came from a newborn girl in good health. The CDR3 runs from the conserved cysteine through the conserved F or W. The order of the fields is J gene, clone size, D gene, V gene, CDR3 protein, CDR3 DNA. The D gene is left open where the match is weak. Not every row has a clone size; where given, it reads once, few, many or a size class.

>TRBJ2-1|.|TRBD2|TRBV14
CASSQESEGGLDFYNEQFF
TGTGCCAGCAGCCAAGAGTCAGAGGGAGGACTAGATTTTTACAATGAGCAGTTCTTC
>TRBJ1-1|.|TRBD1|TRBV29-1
CSVEWDRATEAFF
TGCAGCGTTGAGTGGGACAGGGCGACTGAAGCTTTCTTT
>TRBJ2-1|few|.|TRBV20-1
CSASYREGNEQFF
TGCAGTGCTAGCTACAGGGAAGGCAATGAGCAGTTCTTC
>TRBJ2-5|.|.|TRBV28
CASNEERSNEQYF
TGTGCCAGCAATGAGGAACGGTCCAATGAGCAGTACTTC
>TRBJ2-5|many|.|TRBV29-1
CSVGLLAIRETQYF
TGCAGCGTTGGCCTCTTGGCGATTAGGGAGACCCAGTACTTC
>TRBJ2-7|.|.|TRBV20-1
CSARGQLAYEQYF
TGCAGTGCTAGGGGGCAGCTAGCCTACGAGCAGTACTTC
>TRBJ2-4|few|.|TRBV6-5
CASSYDRRAKNIQYF
TGTGCCAGCAGTTACGACAGAAGGGCCAAAAACATTCAGTACTTC
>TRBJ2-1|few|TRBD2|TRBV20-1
CSARDPLAGIYNEQFF
TGCAGTGCTAGAGACCCACTAGCGGGGATCTACAATGAGCAGTTCTTC
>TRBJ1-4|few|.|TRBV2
CASTNGGEKLFF
TGTGCCAGCACCAACGGGGGTGAAAAACTGTTTTTT
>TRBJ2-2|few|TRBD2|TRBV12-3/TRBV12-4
CASRPGLSNTGELFF
TGTGCCAGCAGGCCGGGACTATCCAATACCGGGGAGCTGTTTTTT
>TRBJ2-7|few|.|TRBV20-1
CSAREQTGRMDEQYF
TGCAGTGCTAGAGAGCAGACAGGTAGGATGGACGAGCAGTACTTC
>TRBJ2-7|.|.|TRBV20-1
CSARDLWGAYEQYF
TGCAGTGCTAGAGATCTTTGGGGGGCCTACGAGCAGTACTTC
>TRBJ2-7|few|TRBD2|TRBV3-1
CASSLRTSGGNYEQYF
TGTGCCAGCAGCCTTCGGACTAGCGGGGGGAACTACGAGCAGTACTTC
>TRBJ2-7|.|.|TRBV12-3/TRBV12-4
CASSFGGRRRNEQYF
TGTGCCAGCAGTTTCGGCGGGCGAAGAAGAAACGAGCAGTACTTC
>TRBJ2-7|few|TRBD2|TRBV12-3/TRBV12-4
CASSPPRTSGFYEQYF
TGTGCCAGCAGCCCCCCTAGGACTAGCGGGTTCTACGAGCAGTACTTC
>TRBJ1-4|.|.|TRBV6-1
CASKEEKLFF
TGTGCCAGCAAGGAGGAAAAACTGTTTTTT
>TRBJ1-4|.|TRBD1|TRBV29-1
CSVETGAHEKLFF
TGCAGCGTTGAAACAGGGGCTCATGAAAAACTGTTTTTT
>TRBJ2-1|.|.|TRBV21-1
CASSVSGDHNEQFF
TGTGCCAGCAGCGTTAGCGGGGACCACAATGAGCAGTTCTTC
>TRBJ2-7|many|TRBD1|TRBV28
CASSPRTGSYEQYF
TGTGCCAGCAGTCCTAGGACAGGTTCCTACGAGCAGTACTTC
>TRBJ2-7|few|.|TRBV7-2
CASSLGFPPYEQYF
TGTGCCAGCAGCTTAGGGTTTCCCCCCTACGAGCAGTACTTC
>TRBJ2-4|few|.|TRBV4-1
CASSQFGQLAKNIQYF
TGCGCCAGCAGCCAATTCGGACAGTTAGCCAAAAACATTCAGTACTTC
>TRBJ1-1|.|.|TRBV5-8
CASSFGTHHTEAFF
TGTGCCAGCAGCTTCGGCACTCACCACACTGAAGCTTTCTTT